This entry describes one TCR beta chain. Its antigen is unknown. The V gene lost 6 bases and the J gene lost 7 bases, with 34 bases spanning the gap. From germline, CDR1 is SGHNT and CDR2 YYREEE (reference sequence). The CDR3 totals 19 residues. This specimen belongs to a study of T cell repertoires in cytomegalovirus infection. On the study more broadly: Used in the study were CMV epitopes, some recently identified and HLA-C-restricted, others well-studied and HLA-B-restricted. Indications of both CMV infection and matching HLA type were provided by public TCR beta signatures. Study-wide results and caveats: HLA-C-restricted CMV clonotypes gave the most frequent clonotype in two of eight donors. The cumulative frequency of public TCR beta families identified carriers of CMV plus the relevant HLA.

Using its own MiXCR run on the reads, TCRdb lists one record per CDR3 protein. The sample includes roughly 920,000 distinct CDR3 sequences, around 32% of them seen just once. This sequence originates from a human donor in good health (CMV status not recorded). Some clones in this sample may be carry-over from other donors' samples. The sample in question was cultured CD8+ T cells from PBMCs, obtained from culture after CMV antigen stimulation. The chain carries TRBV5-4 and TRBJ1-2, with D perhaps matching TRBD1 (6 bases). CDR3 nucleotides: TGTGCCAGCACCCCAACCTCGGGCGAGACAGGCTCAGAGGGGTTTGGCTACACCTTC. Translation: CASTPTSGETGSEGFGYTF.